This T cell receptor (beta chain) was obtained from a study of blood T cells in healthy people across ages. Alongside a J-beta primer mix, a sample-barcoded 5' primer served in a second PCR lasting about 7 to 12 cycles. Per sample, CDR3-containing paired-end reads numbered at least 3 million. TCRdb redid the calling of the 5' RACE reads with MiXCR, one entry per CDR3 protein. Of 800,000 to 950,000 distinct CDR3 sequences in the sample, almost 30% were seen once. The germline CDR1 and CDR2 sequences are SQVTM and ANQGSEA. The V end was cut by 0 bases, the J end by 2 bases, with 8 bases between. There are 14 residues in the CDR3. This clonotype has ten or more counts. The sample also formed part of further work on T cells of mothers and their children. This second study says: Whatever RNA was extracted went entirely into cDNA synthesis, at roughly 1.5 ug per 15 ul.

This TCR was recovered from a woman in her 40s in good health. This chain connects TRBV29-1 to TRBJ2-4; D is perhaps TRBD1 (5 bases). The material sequenced was blood. The CDR3 region has the DNA TGCAGCGTTGAAGAAGGGGCTTCCAAAAACATTCAGTACTTC. Amino acid sequence: CSVEEGASKNIQYF. The full variable domain, completed using reference TRBV29-1 and TRBJ2-4, is SAVISQKPSRDICQRGTSLTIQCQVDSQVTMMFWYRQQPGQSLTLIATANQGSEATYESGFVIDKFPISRPNLTFSTLTVSNMSPEDSSIYLCSVEEGASKNIQYFGAGTRLSVL.